The 28 T cell receptor beta chains given below trace back to one sample, sequenced in a study of synovial regulatory T cells in juvenile arthritis. Profiling relied on immunoSEQ multiplex PCR, and the TCRdb table lists in-frame clones only, not all of them. This repertoire comprises over 9,000 clones; its ten largest clones make up about 1.9%. Sample: Treg cells from blood. Subset described: remaining (HLA-DR-negative) circulating blood Treg cells. Receptor source: a donor aged 2-30 years with juvenile idiopathic arthritis.

The chain uses TRBV7-3 and TRBJ2-7; without DNA, the TCRdb call of TRBD2 cannot be checked. The CDR3 extends over 14 amino acids. DNA is not recorded here. The germline CDR1 and CDR2 sequences are SGHTA and FQGTGA. CDR3 protein: CASSPVSGSHEQYF.

This chain joins TRBV18 and TRBJ2-7; TCRdb proposes TRBD2, but this gene call is untestable without DNA. Germline V CDR1 and CDR2: KGHSH, LQKENI. CDR3 length: 17 residues. The nucleotide record is missing. The CDR3 is CASSPPLAGRESYEQYF.

This clone is deemed medium-sized (0.01 to 0.1%) by its frequency. The J gene is TRBJ2-3, the V gene TRBV6-5. The germline V gene encodes CDR1 MNHEY and CDR2 SVGAGI. The length of the CDR3 is 11 residues. No DNA sequence is on record. The CDR3 loop is CASSWADTQYF.

The chain joins TRBV18 to TRBJ2-5; TCRdb calls TRBD1, which cannot be checked without DNA. CDR1 is KGHSH and CDR2 is LQKENI in the germline V gene. This CDR3 comprises 13 residues. DNA was not recorded. The chain's CDR3 is CASSLHLQETQYF.

The rearrangement links TRBV6-5 to TRBJ2-5; TCRdb calls TRBD2, which cannot be checked without DNA. The CDR3 spans 15 residues. Nucleotide data are not available. CDR1 and CDR2 from the germline V gene are MNHEY and SVGAGI. The CDR3 loop is CASSLRRGSRETQYF.

This rearrangement joins TRBV9 to TRBJ2-5; there is no DNA to check the TCRdb D call of TRBD2. The germline V gene encodes CDR1 SGDLS and CDR2 YYNGEE. The CDR3 extends over 16 amino acids. Only the protein is available. CDR3 amino acids: CASSPRTSGGGKTQYF.

This sequence joins TRBV11-2 and TRBJ1-5; without DNA, the TCRdb call of TRBD1 cannot be checked. Germline V lookup: CDR1 SGHAT, CDR2 FQNNGV. This CDR3 is built from 17 residues. No nucleotide data were recorded. This chain's CDR3 is CASSLSPGAYSNQPQHF.

This chain joins TRBV18 and TRBJ1-2; the TCRdb D gene call, TRBD1, has no DNA to confirm it. The CDR3 is 15 residues long. The coding DNA is unavailable. The germline V gene encodes CDR1 KGHSH and CDR2 LQKENI. This CDR3 reads CASSPQGRRSYGYTF.

The J gene is TRBJ1-4, the V gene TRBV19; TCRdb outputs TRBD1, but without DNA this stays unchecked. This CDR3 has 15 residues. The nucleotide record is missing. Germline values: CDR1 LNHDA, CDR2 SQIVND (reference sequence). The CDR3 spells CASSITDRSNEKLFF. The full variable domain, with the rest looked up from reference TRBV19 and TRBJ1-4, is DGGITQSPKYLFRKEGQNVTLSCEQNLNHDAMYWYRQDPGQGLRLIYYSQIVNDFQKGDIAEGYSVSREKKESFPLTVTSAQKNPTAFYLCASSITDRSNEKLFFGSGTQLSVL.

The chain couples TRBV27 to TRBJ1-2; the D call of TRBD1 rests on TCRdb alone, since no DNA is present to check it. The CDR3 is made up of 15 amino acids. The coding DNA is unavailable. CDR1 is MNHEY, CDR2 SMNVEV, per germline (reference sequence). This CDR3 is CASSLYRDRGYGYTF.

This chain joins TRBV7-9 and TRBJ1-2. The length of the CDR3 is 12 residues. The coding DNA is unavailable. CDR1 is SEHNR and CDR2 is FQNEAQ in the germline V gene (reference sequence). CDR3 residues: CASNGENYGYTF. The full variable domain, its missing parts supplied by reference TRBV7-9 and TRBJ1-2, is DTGVSQNPRHKITKRGQNVTFRCDPISEHNRLYWYRQTLGQGPEFLTYFQNEAQLEKSRLLSDRFSAERPKGSFSTLEIQRTEQGDSAMYLCASNGENYGYTFGSGTRLTVV.

The CDR3 protein is CAIQGSYNEQFF. The chain links TRBV10-3 to TRBJ2-1; TCRdb reports TRBD1, a call that lacks DNA to check it against. CDR1 ENHRY and CDR2 SYGVKD come from the germline V gene. The CDR3 covers 12 residues. No coding sequence is recorded.

The V call is TRBV7-6, the J call TRBJ2-3; there is no DNA to check the TCRdb D call of TRBD1. The germline V gene has CDR1 SGHVS and CDR2 FNYEAQ. This CDR3 is 16 amino acids long. No DNA is recorded. This CDR3 is CASSLNRARGTDTQYF.

This rearrangement joins TRBV7-9 to TRBJ1-1. The CDR3 runs 14 residues. Only the protein is on record. Germline V CDR1 and CDR2: SEHNR, FQNEAQ (reference sequence). The CDR3: CASTRMGMNTEAFF.

This CDR3 reads CASSLAGDTQYF. V gene TRBV11-2 combines with J gene TRBJ2-3; lacking DNA, the TRBD1 call made by TCRdb goes unchecked. CDR1 SGHAT and CDR2 FQNNGV come from the germline V gene. The CDR3 extends over 12 amino acids. There is no recorded DNA.

The chain recombines TRBV2 with TRBJ2-3; the TCRdb call, TRBD2, lacks DNA for checking. Germline-derived CDR1 and CDR2 are SNHLY and FYNNEI. The CDR3 is 16 amino acids. No DNA sequence is on record. The CDR3 sequence is CASSDWTSGRSDTQYF.

The rearrangement links TRBV6-5 to TRBJ2-2; TCRdb lists TRBD2, though no DNA is available to test this call. CDR1 and CDR2 from the germline V gene are MNHEY and SVGAGI. The CDR3 totals 15 residues. Nucleotide data are not available. CDR3 sequence reads: CASRQTSGRAGELFF.

The V gene is TRBV13, the J gene TRBJ2-2; lacking DNA, the TRBD2 call made by TCRdb goes unchecked. CDR1 and CDR2 from the germline V gene are PRHDT and FYEKMQ (reference sequence). The CDR3 is 14 amino acids. The DNA is not on file. CDR3 protein: CASSLWGGTGELFF.

This clone registers medium-sized by frequency. The gene calls are TRBV12-5 and TRBJ1-4. This CDR3 is built from 16 residues. Only the protein is available. Germline lookup yields CDR1 LGHNT and CDR2 FRNRAP. CDR3 in amino acids: CASGLVRGLTGEKLFF.

Considering frequency, this clone is medium-sized. The rearrangement joins TRBV18 to TRBJ1-3; the TRBD1 assignment by TCRdb is unverifiable without DNA. Germline V gene data show CDR1 as KGHSH and CDR2 as LQKENI. This CDR3 spans 13 amino acids. The coding DNA is unavailable. The CDR3 loop reads CASSPGQGNTIYF.

The genes are TRBV5-8 and TRBJ2-5. The germline CDR1 and CDR2 sequences are SGHTS and YDEGEE. The CDR3 has 14 amino acids. Only the protein is on record. This CDR3 reads CASSVTGTQETQYF.

The chain combines TRBV7-9 with TRBJ1-5. CDR1 and CDR2 (germline): SEHNR, FQNEAQ (reference sequence). The CDR3 loop spans 14 amino acids. No DNA accompanies this entry. This chain's CDR3 is CASSLAGYNQPQHF.

The V call is TRBV5-1, the J call TRBJ2-5; TCRdb lists TRBD2, though no DNA is available to test this call. The CDR3 length is 13 residues. The DNA sequence is not available. Looked up from germline, CDR1 is SGHRS and CDR2 is YFSETQ. CDR3 amino acids: CASSIGGSETQYF. The entire variable domain, with the rest obtained from reference TRBV5-1 and TRBJ2-5, is as follows: KAGVTQTPRYLIKTRGQQVTLSCSPISGHRSVSWYQQTPGQGLQFLFEYFSETQRNKGNFPGRFSGRQFSNSRSEMNVSTLELGDSALYLCASSIGGSETQYFGPGTRLLVL.

This CDR3 is CASSQDQGTAYEQYF. V gene TRBV4-3 combines with J gene TRBJ2-7; TCRdb selects TRBD1, and the lack of DNA leaves this call unchecked. The CDR3 has 15 amino acids. Nucleotide data are not available. Germline V gene sequence: CDR1 LGHNA, CDR2 YSLEER.

The chain uses TRBV19 and TRBJ1-4. The CDR3 consists of 14 residues. No DNA has been recorded. Germline lookup yields CDR1 LNHDA and CDR2 SQIVND (reference sequence). The CDR3 sequence: CASSIGFMGEKLFF.

The V gene is TRBV5-6, the J gene TRBJ2-6; the TCRdb call, TRBD1, lacks DNA for checking. The CDR3 length is 13 residues. Nucleotide data are not available. Germline V gene sequence: CDR1 SGHDT, CDR2 YYEEEE. The CDR3 loop reads CASGDRAVAVLTF.

This chain connects TRBV6-5 to TRBJ2-7; TCRdb outputs TRBD1, but without DNA this stays unchecked. The CDR3 loop spans 13 amino acids. No DNA is recorded. The germline gives CDR1 MNHEY, CDR2 SVGAGI. The CDR3 protein is CASSYRGPYEQYF.

The chain recombines TRBV9 with TRBJ2-7; TCRdb proposes TRBD2, but this gene call is untestable without DNA. Germline V CDR1 and CDR2: SGDLS, YYNGEE. The CDR3 extends over 15 amino acids. Only the protein is available. The CDR3: CASSPRLADFYEQYF.